This T cell receptor (beta chain) stems from a study of PD-L1 blockade in urothelial cancer. Here immunoSEQ multiplex PCR was the method, and the copy in TCRdb shows in-frame clones only, minus some. The table lists around 100,000 clones, approximately 85% of them singletons. This CDR3 contains 18 residues. V dropped 1 base and J dropped 2; count of bases not matched to a gene: 13. Germline CDR1 and CDR2: SGDLS and YYNGEE. This sequence was found in a man aged 50-60 years with urothelial cancer. This specimen consisted of PBMCs, obtained around atezolizumab (anti-PD-L1) treatment. The rearrangement joins TRBV9 to TRBJ2-5; 8 bases fit TRBD1. The DNA for the CDR3 is TGTGCCAGCAGCGTATCCCCAGGAAGACAGGGGAGGCAAGAGACCCAGTACTTC. It encodes CASSVSPGRQGRQETQYF.